This T cell receptor (beta chain) was found in a study of beta chain features in type 1 diabetes. Study background: Examination spanned around 100,000,000 sorted cells from all samples. Broader study findings: Whether TCRB rearrangement is influenced by HLA type went unresolved here. TCRB CDR3s were moderately but significantly shorter in Type 1 diabetes patients in all four CD4+ subsets.

The entirety of the isolated RNA underwent reverse transcription, so expressed TCRB transcripts were sequenced. The data were produced by immunoSEQ multiplex PCR, yet TCRdb's version contains in-frame clones alone and is incomplete. The data contain 600,000 to 650,000 clones, less than 20% of them seen just once; the ten biggest clones take up 0.09% to 0.095%. This clone was detected a few times. The antigen is not known. Sequencing used naive CD4+ T cells from blood. The origin of this receptor is a man aged 18-30 years in good health.

The chain's CDR3 is CASREHTGAYGYTF. The CDR3 region has the DNA TGTGCCAGCAGAGAACATACGGGTGCCTATGGCTACACCTTC. V usage is TRBV25-1 and J usage is TRBJ1-2; unclear D gene. CDR1 and CDR2 from the germline V gene are MGHDK and SYGVNS. V dropped 6 bases and J dropped 4 bases, with 15 bases sitting between them. CDR3 size: 14 residues.